This T cell receptor (beta chain) was recorded in a study of blood T cell repertoires in COVID-19. Whole-study context: COVID-19 samples collected from the United States, Italy and Spain covered acute and convalescent phases. Sample material is recorded as cDNA or gDNA derived from T cells, B-cell-depleted T cells, or PBMCs.

J lost 0 bases, V lost 4 bases, and 5 bases had no gene match. The germline V gene has CDR1 LNHDA and CDR2 SQIVND (reference sequence). The CDR3 extends over 15 amino acids. Two negative PCRs, clearance, or symptom resolution characterized the recovered Cohort 3 donors. Per the study methods: From reference gene primer amplification, estimates of nucleated cell counts were derived. Sequencing used immunoSEQ multiplex PCR; TCRdb keeps in-frame clones, though not all of them. The DNA was the basis for D and trimming; V, J and clone size are from that table. This sample carries just over 300,000 clones, over 75% of them seen once, and the ten largest clones take around 4%.

The chain employs TRBV19 and TRBJ1-1; 7 bases agree with TRBD1. Specimen: PBMCs or T cells enriched from blood (not recorded which). This clonotype originated in a man aged 25-40 years who had recovered from COVID-19. CDR3 bases: TGTGCCAGTAGTAAGGGGACAGTTCTGAACACTGAAGCTTTCTTT. It codes for CASSKGTVLNTEAFF.